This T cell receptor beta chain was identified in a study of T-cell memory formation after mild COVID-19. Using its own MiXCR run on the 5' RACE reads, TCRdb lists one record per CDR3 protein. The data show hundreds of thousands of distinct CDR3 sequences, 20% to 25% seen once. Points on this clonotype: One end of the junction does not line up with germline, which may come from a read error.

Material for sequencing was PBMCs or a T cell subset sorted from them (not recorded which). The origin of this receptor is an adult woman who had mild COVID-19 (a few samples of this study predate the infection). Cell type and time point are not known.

The CDR3 DNA is TGTGCCAGCAGCTTCAGCGCTACCTCCAACGAGCAGTACTTC. Translated, it gives CASSFSATSNEQYF. The V gene is TRBV7-2, the J gene TRBJ2-7; D is uncertain. The CDR3 is 14 residues long. Germline V gene data show CDR1 as SGHTA and CDR2 as FQGNSA.